This is a list of T cell receptor beta chains from one sample in a study of blood T cell repertoires in COVID-19. Profiling relied on immunoSEQ multiplex PCR, and the TCRdb table lists in-frame clones only, not all of them. Altogether around 150,000 clones are present, approximately 92% being singletons, with the ten largest covering roughly 4.8%. The sequencing sample was made of peripheral blood. The receptors originated from a woman aged 45 to 65 with acute or convalescent COVID-19. Both conserved end residues are part of each CDR3. Fields, in order: clone size, D gene, V gene, J gene, CDR3 protein, CDR3 DNA. A D gene is named only where the DNA matches it firmly. The size of a clone is reported for some rows only, either as once, few or many, or as a class for expanded clones.

>.|.|TRBV11-3|TRBJ2-5
CASSLGLKETQYF
TGTGCCAGCAGCTTGGGACTGAAAGAGACCCAGTACTTC
>.|.|TRBV28|TRBJ1-5
CASSFTGNQPQHF
TGTGCCAGCAGTTTTACAGGGAACCAGCCCCAGCATTTT
>.|.|TRBV30|TRBJ2-1
CAWREYNEQFF
TGTGCCTGGAGAGAGTACAATGAGCAGTTCTTC
>.|.|TRBV7-2|TRBJ1-2
CASSSFPPGYTF
TGTGCCAGCAGCTCCTTCCCCCCTGGCTACACCTTC
>.|TRBD1|TRBV28|TRBJ1-1
CASSSRQGAKNTEAFF
TGTGCCAGCAGTTCCCGACAGGGGGCTAAGAACACTGAAGCTTTCTTT
>.|.|TRBV7-2|TRBJ1-3
CASSFQGSSGNTIYF
TGTGCCAGCAGCTTCCAGGGGAGCTCTGGAAACACCATATATTTT
>.|TRBD1|TRBV24-1|TRBJ1-1
CATSDLPRGQDPLGTEAFF
TGTGCCACCAGTGATTTGCCCAGGGGACAGGATCCCTTGGGCACTGAAGCTTTCTTT
>once|TRBD1|TRBV11-2|TRBJ2-1
CASSLVDRGIMSYNEQFF
TGTGCCAGCAGCTTAGTGGACAGGGGAATAATGTCCTACAATGAGCAGTTCTTC
>.|.|TRBV28|TRBJ1-5
CAVQGTRNQPQHF
TGTGCCGTCCAGGGAACCAGAAATCAGCCCCAGCATTTT
>.|TRBD2|TRBV4-3|TRBJ2-7
CASSRSAGAYEQYF
TGCGCCAGCAGCCGTTCGGCGGGAGCCTACGAGCAGTACTTC
>.|TRBD1|TRBV24-1|TRBJ2-1
CATSDSIPGQESFRQFF
TGTGCCACCAGTGATTCGATACCGGGACAGGAATCGTTTAGGCAGTTCTTC
>.|.|TRBV7-9|TRBJ1-3
CASSLGGVGSRNTIYF
TGTGCCAGCAGCTTAGGGGGGGTTGGCAGTCGAAACACCATATATTTT
>once|.|TRBV6-5|TRBJ1-2
CASSYSEAFYSGYTF
TGTGCCAGCAGTTACTCGGAGGCATTCTACAGCGGCTACACCTTC
>once|TRBD1|TRBV18|TRBJ1-4
CASSPRQGGSNEKLFF
TGTGCCAGCTCACCTCGTCAGGGGGGATCTAATGAAAAACTGTTTTTT
>.|TRBD1|TRBV5-4|TRBJ2-1
CASSLGQGLVNEQFF
TGTGCCAGCAGCTTGGGACAGGGGTTGGTGAATGAGCAGTTCTTC
>.|.|TRBV24-1|TRBJ1-3
CATSDRHGNTIYF
TGTGCCACCAGTGACCGACACGGAAACACCATATATTTT
>.|.|TRBV4-3|TRBJ1-6
CASSQDQGLGSPLHF
TGCGCCAGCAGCCAAGATCAGGGATTAGGTTCACCCCTCCACTTT
>few|.|TRBV3-1/TRBV3-2|TRBJ2-7
CASSQKGGYYEQYF
TGTGCCAGCAGCCAAAAAGGAGGTTACTACGAGCAGTACTTC
>.|TRBD2|TRBV2|TRBJ2-1
CASSPTSGRRNEQFF
TGTGCCAGCAGTCCAACTAGCGGGAGGAGGAATGAGCAGTTCTTC
>.|.|TRBV24-1|TRBJ2-5
CATSPGTRSQETQYF
TGTGCCACCAGTCCCGGGACACGTAGCCAAGAGACCCAGTACTTC
>once|TRBD1|TRBV11-3|TRBJ2-2
CASSFQGQGTGELFF
TGTGCCAGCAGCTTCCAGGGACAGGGCACCGGGGAGCTGTTTTTT
>.|TRBD1|TRBV7-2|TRBJ1-4
CASSLVAGGPGGEKLFF
TGTGCCAGCAGCCTAGTGGCGGGGGGACCAGGGGGTGAAAAACTGTTTTTT
>.|TRBD1|TRBV30|TRBJ1-2
CAWTGQFYYGYTF
TGTGCCTGGACGGGACAGTTTTACTATGGCTACACCTTC